This entry lists 19 T cell receptor beta chains sequenced from one sample in a study of CD4+ T cells in melanoma. Measured with immunoSEQ multiplex PCR; TCRdb has only the in-frame clones, and not every one. The repertoire consists of thousands of clones, with approximately 64% occurring once and the leading ten covering over 15%. What was sequenced was cells from a culture (not recorded whether cultured in vitro). The receptors were sampled from a human donor with melanoma.

The chain joins TRBV27 to TRBJ2-7; 8 nucleotides line up with TRBD1. The V and J ends lost 2 bases and 4 bases, in that order; junction bases with no gene match: 4. Germline V lookup: CDR1 MNHEY, CDR2 SMNVEV (reference sequence). The CDR3 consists of 14 residues. This chain's CDR3 is CASSLQGASYEQYF. The CDR3, as DNA: TGTGCCAGCAGTTTACAGGGGGCGTCTTACGAGCAGTACTTC.

V usage is TRBV7-3 and J usage is TRBJ1-5; TRBD1 aligns across 7 bases. The CDR3 consists of 13 residues. The trim removed 5 bases at V and 9 bases at J, leaving 7 bases unmatched. Germline V lookup: CDR1 SGHTA, CDR2 FQGTGA. CDR3 sequence (DNA): TGTGCCAGCAGCCTTCGGGGACAGACGCCCCAGCATTTT. Translating it yields CASSLRGQTPQHF.

The gene calls are TRBV2 and TRBJ2-7, with 12 bases identical to TRBD2. V lost 8 bases to trimming and J lost 7 bases; unmatched junction nucleotides: 12. The germline CDR1 and CDR2 sequences are SNHLY and FYNNEI. CDR3 length equals 15 residues. Written as DNA, the CDR3 is TGTGCCAGCGAGCCACTAGCGGGGGGTGTTGGGGAGCAGTACTTC. Protein sequence: CASEPLAGGVGEQYF.

This chain connects TRBV6-4 to TRBJ1-5; D not resolved. V lost 6 bases and J lost 4, with 16 bases in between. This CDR3 has 15 amino acids. Germline values: CDR1 MRHNA, CDR2 SNTAGT. The DNA of the CDR3 is TGTGCCAGCAGCCCTCGGGAGGGCGGTAATCAGCCCCAGCATTTT. Its protein is CASSPREGGNQPQHF.

This chain uses TRBV5-1 with TRBJ1-6, with D tentatively TRBD1 (5 bases). Per the germline V gene, CDR1 is SGHRS and CDR2 is YFSETQ. Trimming took 5 bases from V and 8 from J, leaving 11 bases between them. The CDR3 is 13 amino acids. The CDR3 protein is CASRGGLDSPLHF. DNA of the CDR3: TGCGCCAGCAGGGGGGGATTAGATTCACCCCTCCACTTT.

The chain couples TRBV19 to TRBJ1-1; the D gene is possibly TRBD1 (5 bases). Looked up from germline, CDR1 is LNHDA and CDR2 is SQIVND (reference sequence). There are 15 residues in the CDR3. V was trimmed by 0 bases and J by 6 bases, leaving 14 bases between them. The CDR3: CASSIEAGRGAEAFF. The CDR3 nucleotides are TGTGCCAGTAGTATAGAAGCGGGGAGGGGCGCTGAAGCTTTCTTT.

This chain links TRBV10-2 with TRBJ2-1, with TRBD2 matching 10 bases. Germline V gives CDR1 WSHSY, CDR2 SAAADI. V was pared by 6 bases and J by 8 bases, with 7 bases of the junction left unmatched. The CDR3 extends over 14 amino acids. The CDR3 nucleotides read TGCGCCAGCAGGAGCGGGGGGGCGGGAGATGAGCAGTTCTTC. Its translation is CASRSGGAGDEQFF.

This clone has a handful of counts. CDR3 bases: TGTGCCATCAGTGACCGGCCGAGTCAGGGCTACACCTTC. This sequence encodes CAISDRPSQGYTF. V is TRBV10-3 and J is TRBJ1-2; D gene ambiguous. Germline CDR1 reads ENHRY; CDR2 reads SYGVKD. Trimming left V 3 bases short and J 8 bases short, with 13 bases between. This CDR3 spans 13 amino acids.

The chain is built from TRBV5-1 and TRBJ2-7, with 10 bases matching TRBD1. The junction had 4 bases not matched to a gene; V was cut back by 4 bases and J by 0 bases. Per the germline V gene, CDR1 is SGHRS and CDR2 is YFSETQ. This CDR3 contains 15 residues. Here the CDR3 DNA reads TGCGCCAGCAGCGCGACAGGGGGCGCCTCCTACGAGCAGTACTTC. Its translation is CASSATGGASYEQYF. The variable domain in full, completed from reference TRBV5-1 and TRBJ2-7, reads KAGVTQTPRYLIKTRGQQVTLSCSPISGHRSVSWYQQTPGQGLQFLFEYFSETQRNKGNFPGRFSGRQFSNSRSEMNVSTLELGDSALYLCASSATGGASYEQYFGPGTRLTVT.

The chain links TRBV9 to TRBJ2-3, with D perhaps being TRBD1 or TRBD2 (5 bases each). The CDR3 loop spans 14 amino acids. Germline V lookup: CDR1 SGDLS, CDR2 YYNGEE. The V and J ends lost 7 bases and 3 bases respectively, with 15 bases between them. CDR3 nucleotides: TGTGCCAGCCGCCGGGACCTTAGGACAGATACGCAGTATTTT. Translation gives CASRRDLRTDTQYF.

J is TRBJ2-7 and V is TRBV6-1; D is ambiguous. The CDR3 runs to 12 residues. Germline CDR1 MNHNS, CDR2 SASEGT. Trimming removed 3 bases from V and 10 bases from J, with 13 bases in between. CDR3 residues: CASSDPTDTQYF. CDR3 sequence (DNA): TGTGCCAGCAGTGATCCCACAGACACCCAGTACTTC.

Here the CDR3 DNA reads TGTGCCAGCAGCCCACCCCAGGGACAGACTATGAACACTGAAGCTTTCTTT. Amino acids: CASSPPQGQTMNTEAFF. The rearrangement uses TRBV4-2 and TRBJ1-1; TRBD1 aligns across 7 bases. The CDR3 has 17 residues. Trimming removed 4 bases from V and 0 bases from J; junction bases left unmatched: 11. Germline V CDR1 and CDR2: LGHNA, YNFKEQ.

The chain recombines TRBV4-1 with TRBJ1-2; D gene uncertain. This CDR3 comprises 14 residues. V gave up 0 bases and J gave up 1 base, with 6 bases separating them. Germline V lookup: CDR1 MGHRA, CDR2 YSYEKL. CDR3 loop: CASSQESFNYGYTF. The CDR3 DNA sequence: TGCGCCAGCAGCCAAGAGTCCTTTAACTATGGCTACACCTTC.

This clone has a single count. The J gene is TRBJ1-5, the V gene TRBV7-2, with TRBD1 matching over 7 bases. CDR3 size: 14 residues. J gave up 6 bases and V 2 bases, and 4 bases lay outside the gene matches. Germline V gene data show CDR1 as SGHTA and CDR2 as FQGNSA. CDR3 sequence reads: CASSLIGGGQPQHF. The CDR3 bases are TGTGCCAGCAGCTTAATAGGGGGCGGTCAGCCCCAGCATTTT.

The V gene is TRBV6-1, the J gene TRBJ1-5; a possible D gene is TRBD1 (5 bases). The CDR3 is 15 residues long. Germline V lookup: CDR1 MNHNS, CDR2 SASEGT. The ends were cut back, 5 bases at V and 6 bases at J, with 17 bases in the middle. Written as DNA, the CDR3 is TGTGCCAGCAGTCGGACCCAGGGAATTAGTCAGCCCCAGCATTTT. Encoded protein: CASSRTQGISQPQHF.

The J gene is TRBJ1-1, the V gene TRBV2; D is unclear. This CDR3 contains 14 residues. Germline CDR1 and CDR2: SNHLY and FYNNEI. V was pared by 6 bases and J by 7 bases, with 18 bases between. CDR3 sequence: CASRYRVSDGEAFF. DNA for the CDR3: TGTGCCAGCAGGTACCGAGTATCGGACGGTGAAGCTTTCTTT.

Concerning this clone: At one of its ends the junction is not consistent with the germline gene, which may arise from a read error. V and J are TRBV6-5 and TRBJ1-5, with a tentative D call TRBD1 (6 bases). The germline CDR1 and CDR2 sequences are MNHEY and SVGAGI. The CDR3 is 14 amino acids. CDR3 region: CAISGDRQHQPQHF. In DNA, the CDR3 is TGTGCCATCAGTGGTGACAGGCAGCATCAGCCCCAGCATTTT.

This clone was detected only once. The V call is TRBV5-1, the J call TRBJ2-1, with 8 nucleotides matching TRBD2. From germline, CDR1 is SGHRS and CDR2 YFSETQ. Trimming at V came to 6 bases and at J to 0 bases, leaving 11 bases not matched to a gene. This CDR3 has 17 residues. Here the CDR3 reads CASTTDGRGVSYNEQFF. In nucleotides, the CDR3 is TGCGCCAGCACCACGGACGGGCGGGGGGTCTCCTACAATGAGCAGTTCTTC.

The chain recombines TRBV7-2 with TRBJ2-1, with TRBD2 identical over 7 bases. Germline loops: CDR1 SGHTA, CDR2 FQGNSA. CDR3 length: 15 residues. With 5 bases clipped from V and 7 bases from J, the junction kept 11 bases outside the gene matches. The CDR3 loop reads CASSPGGGRRNEQFF. The CDR3 region has the DNA TGTGCCAGCAGCCCGGGGGGTGGGCGGAGAAATGAGCAGTTCTTC.